Below, 11 T cell receptor beta chains from the same sample are listed, as sequenced in a study of T-cell reconstitution after alpha-beta-depleted transplantation in children. The authors prepared the TCRbeta library with unique molecular identifiers. TCRdb reprocessed the PCR reads via MiXCR and lists one record per CDR3 protein. The table has roughly 220,000 distinct CDR3 sequences, 9.5% to 15% seen once. The starting material was PBMCs from the stem cell graft donor, obtained from the stem cell graft. The receptors originated from a human donor who donated a stem cell graft to a child with acute lymphoblastic leukemia.

This clonotype was detected many times. The chain employs TRBV25-1 and TRBJ2-5; 9 bases match TRBD2. Trimming cost V 4 bases and J 7 bases; bases outside gene matches: 13. Germline loops: CDR1 MGHDK, CDR2 SYGVNS. The CDR3 sequence is 16 residues long. The CDR3: CASSVRTSGRGGTQYF. CDR3 bases: TGTGCCAGCAGTGTTCGAACTAGCGGGCGGGGAGGGACCCAGTACTTC.

This chain joins TRBV7-9 and TRBJ2-2, with D possibly being TRBD1 (5 bases). Germline V gene lookup returns CDR1 SEHNR and CDR2 FQNEAQ (reference sequence). Trimming shortened V by 7 bases and J by 0 bases, and 15 bases separated the two germline ends. The CDR3 sequence is 16 residues long. CDR3 region: CASNTQDTANTGELFF. The CDR3 DNA is TGTGCCAGCAACACTCAGGACACCGCGAACACCGGGGAGCTGTTTTTT.

This clonotype has a count of ten or more. The chain couples TRBV28 to TRBJ2-1, with 8 bases aligning to TRBD2. This CDR3 spans 15 amino acids. After removal of 6 bases from V and 5 bases from J, the junction contained 9 bases not matched to a gene. Germline V CDR1 and CDR2: MDHEN, SYDVKM. CDR3 protein: CASRIPRGGDNEQFF. The DNA for the CDR3 is TGTGCCAGCAGAATCCCCCGGGGGGGAGACAATGAGCAGTTCTTC.

This chain uses TRBV20-1 with TRBJ2-2; D might be TRBD1 or TRBD2, each matching 5 bases. Germline V gene lookup returns CDR1 DFQATT and CDR2 SNEGSKA (reference sequence). The CDR3 covers 15 residues. The ends were cut back, 5 bases at V and 0 bases at J, with 13 bases in the middle. CDR3 sequence (DNA): TGCAGTGCTCGGCACGGGGCCCCGAACACCGGGGAGCTGTTTTTT. Protein: CSARHGAPNTGELFF.

In this sample, this clonotype turned up many times. V usage is TRBV29-1 and J usage is TRBJ2-3, with D possibly TRBD1 on 6 matching bases. This CDR3 contains 11 residues. Germline CDR1 is SQVTM and CDR2 is ANQGSEA. In nucleotides, the CDR3 is TGCAGTTACTCAGGGGCAGATACGCAGTATTTT. Its translation: CSYSGADTQYF.

In its sample, this clonotype was seen many times. The chain has TRBV20-1 and TRBJ2-1, with TRBD2 identical over 9 bases. V shed 3 bases, J shed 9 bases, and the junction held 9 bases outside the gene matches. CDR3 length: 14 residues. Germline CDR1 DFQATT, CDR2 SNEGSKA (reference sequence). CDR3 bases: TGCAGTGCTAGGGCGGGGGGGCCAGGCGGTGAGCAGTTCTTC. Translated, it gives CSARAGGPGGEQFF.

The rearrangement links TRBV7-7 to TRBJ2-7; 8 nucleotides align to TRBD1. Germline CDR1 is SSHAT and CDR2 is FNYEAQ (reference sequence). This CDR3 contains 16 residues. The trim removed 5 bases at V and 5 bases at J, leaving 14 bases unmatched. CDR3 nucleotides: TGTGCCAGCAGCCCCCTGGGCAGGGGGCTTCGGGACGAGCAGTACTTC. It is translated as CASSPLGRGLRDEQYF. Full variable domain (missing parts from reference TRBV7-7 and TRBJ2-7): GAGVSQSPRYKVTKRGQDVTLRCDPISSHATLYWYQQALGQGPEFLTYFNYEAQPDKSGLPSDRFSAERPEGSISTLTIQRTEQRDSAMYRCASSPLGRGLRDEQYFGPGTRLTVT.

Turning to this clonotype: A read error may explain this, as a much larger clone is one base away. The genes are TRBV19 and TRBJ2-5; D may be TRBD1 (6 bases). The CDR3 covers 14 residues. Trimming shortened V by 10 bases and J by 2 bases, and 17 bases separated the two germline ends. Germline CDR1 is LNHDA and CDR2 is SQIVND (reference sequence). The CDR3: CATSLTGKQETQYF. CDR3 in DNA: TGTGCCACTAGCCTCACAGGGAAACAAGAGACCCAGTACTTC.

Many counts were recorded for this clonotype. This chain connects TRBV20-1 to TRBJ2-3, with 7 bases lining up with TRBD2. With 4 bases clipped from V and 2 bases from J, the junction kept 12 bases outside the gene matches. This CDR3 contains 16 residues. The V gene's germline CDR1 is DFQATT and CDR2 SNEGSKA (reference sequence). CDR3 sequence reads: CSATKDGRGYTDTQYF. The CDR3 DNA is TGCAGTGCTACCAAGGATGGGCGGGGGTACACAGATACGCAGTATTTT.

This clonotype was found many times. The gene calls are TRBV7-2 and TRBJ2-4, with D hard to call. The germline CDR1 and CDR2 sequences are SGHTA and FQGNSA. Trimming stripped 3 bases from V and 0 bases from J, with 9 bases between. The CDR3 extends over 15 amino acids. The CDR3 reads CASSLTFVAKNIQYF. The CDR3 bases are TGTGCCAGCAGCTTGACATTCGTAGCCAAAAACATTCAGTACTTC.

This clonotype appeared once. This could be a read error, since a much larger clone is one nucleotide away. V gene TRBV9 combines with J gene TRBJ1-1; D call uncertain. The CDR3 runs 12 residues. Germline lookup yields CDR1 SGDLS and CDR2 YYNGEE. Trimming removed 0 bases at V and 11 bases at J, with 11 bases between. The CDR3: CASSVVVTVAFF. The CDR3 region has the DNA TGTGCCAGCAGCGTAGTAGTGACGGTGGCTTTCTTT.